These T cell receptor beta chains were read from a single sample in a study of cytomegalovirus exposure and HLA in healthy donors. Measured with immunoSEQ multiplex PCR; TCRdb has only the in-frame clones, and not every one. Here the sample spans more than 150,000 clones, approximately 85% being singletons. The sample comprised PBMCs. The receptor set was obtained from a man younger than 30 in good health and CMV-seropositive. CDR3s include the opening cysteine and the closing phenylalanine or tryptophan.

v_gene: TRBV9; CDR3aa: CASSPRTVRTDTQYF
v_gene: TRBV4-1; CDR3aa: CASSLRGTGVYEQYF
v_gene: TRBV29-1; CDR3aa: CSVAYRGRMNTEAFF
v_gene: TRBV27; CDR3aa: CASRGGGGSLETQYF
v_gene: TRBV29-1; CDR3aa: CSVEDRGGGYTF
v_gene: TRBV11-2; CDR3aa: CASRGYHRGLSTGELFF
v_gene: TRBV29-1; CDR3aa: CSVWTVPNYGYTF
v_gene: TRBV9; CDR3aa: CASSVAGNYGYTF
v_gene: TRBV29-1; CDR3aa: CSVEDSPGLDTQYF
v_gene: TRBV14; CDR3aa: CASSQAAGGMNEQFF
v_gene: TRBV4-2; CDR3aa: CASSLPGQGISGYTF
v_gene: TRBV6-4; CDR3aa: CASSDGTGVYNEQFF
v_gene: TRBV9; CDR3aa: CASSPAGGPNTEAFF
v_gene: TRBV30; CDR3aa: CAWSSPGKGANNYGYTF
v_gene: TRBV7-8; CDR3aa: CASSAGDYGYTF
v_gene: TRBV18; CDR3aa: CASSPVGTTNYGYTF
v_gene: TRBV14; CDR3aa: CASSQDKRGSYNEQFF
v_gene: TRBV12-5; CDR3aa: CASGLVSQGGGTQYF
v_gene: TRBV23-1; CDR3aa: CASSRGVGTAKSRAYEQYF
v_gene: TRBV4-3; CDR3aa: CASSQDRGRAGNTIYF
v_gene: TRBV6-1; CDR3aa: CAGGWVEQYF
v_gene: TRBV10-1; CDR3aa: CASSDSGLGNNEQFF
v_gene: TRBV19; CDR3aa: CASSMGYRVEANYGYTF
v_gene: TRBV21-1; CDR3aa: CASSKGQVYEQFF
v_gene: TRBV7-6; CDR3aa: CASSLASAGYEQYF
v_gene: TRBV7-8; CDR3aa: CASSLQGVWGTQYF
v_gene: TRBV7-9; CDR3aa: CSSSSTQGARDQPQHF
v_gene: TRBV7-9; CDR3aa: CASSLRGGGGTQYF
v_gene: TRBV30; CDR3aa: CAWSSGGLKPQHF
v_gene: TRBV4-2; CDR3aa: CASSQDWNSGGARTGELFF
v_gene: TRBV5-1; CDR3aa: CASSSGTSGDRIRNEQFF
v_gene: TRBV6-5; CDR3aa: CASRAGVHYGYTF
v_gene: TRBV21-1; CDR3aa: CASSKGGDGNEKLFF
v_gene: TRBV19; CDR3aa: CASSRNTEAFF
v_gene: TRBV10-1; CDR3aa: CASSVGTGETEAFF
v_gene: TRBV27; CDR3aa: CASSPRSRAGPYEQYF
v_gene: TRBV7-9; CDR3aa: CASSGVLGQKNTEAFF
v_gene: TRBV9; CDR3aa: CASSVALKGGQQETQYF
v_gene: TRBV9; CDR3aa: CASSVGATIGQGPREQYF
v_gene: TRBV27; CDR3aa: CASSSAPRNEQFF
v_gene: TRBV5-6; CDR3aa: CASSRDSLRRNTIYF